One sample yielded the 29 T cell receptor beta chains listed below, sequenced in a study of regulatory T cells in long-lasting Graves disease. Time point of the sample: newly diagnosed GD, antithyroid drugs for less than 3 months. PBMCs were the source of the RNA used for TCR sequencing. Researchers made TCR beta libraries by using iRepertoire HTBI primers and running Arm-PCR on CDR3 regions. Each CDR3 protein gets one entry after TCRdb re-called the multiplex PCR reads with MiXCR. The sample includes some 600,000 distinct CDR3 sequences, about 15% seen only once; the top ten take 9.5% to 15%. A further study also used this sample, focusing on T cells in Graves' hyperthyroidism and ophthalmopathy.

This specimen consisted of peripheral blood mononuclear cells (PBMCs), obtained at new diagnosis, from a patient treated with antithyroid drugs. The source is a young man with Graves disease.

This clonotype was seen repeatedly, ten times or more. CDR3 coding DNA: TGTGCCAGCAGCGTAGACCCGGGGGCCTACGAGCAGTACTTC. Residues: CASSVDPGAYEQYF. This sequence joins TRBV9 and TRBJ2-7; perhaps TRBD2 as D (6 bases). The length of the CDR3 is 14 residues. The V end lost 0 bases, the J end lost 2 bases, and 9 bases lay between the germline ends. CDR1 is SGDLS and CDR2 is YYNGEE in the germline V gene.

At least ten counts were recorded for this clonotype. The chain has TRBV2 and TRBJ2-7; TRBD1 aligns across 8 bases. The germline gives CDR1 SNHLY, CDR2 FYNNEI. CDR3 length: 13 residues. The J segment lost 5 bases and the V segment lost 3 bases, leaving 3 bases of the junction unmatched. CDR3 coding DNA: TGTGCCAGCAGTGAGAACAGGGGGGACGAGCAGTACTTC. It yields the protein CASSENRGDEQYF. The full variable domain, in which reference TRBV2 and TRBJ2-7 provide the parts outside the CDR3, is EPEVTQTPSHQVTQMGQEVILRCVPISNHLYFYWYRQILGQKVEFLVSFYNNEISEKSEIFDDQFSVERPDGSNFTLKIRSTKLEDSAMYFCASSENRGDEQYFGPGTRLTVT.

This clonotype was seen ten or more times. V is TRBV24-1 and J is TRBJ2-2; no definite D call. The germline gives CDR1 KGHDR, CDR2 SFDVKD. The CDR3 totals 13 residues. V was trimmed by 1 base and J by 5 bases, leaving 4 bases between them. The CDR3 region is CATSDLGTGELFF. The CDR3 nucleotides read TGTGCCACCAGTGATTTAGGGACCGGGGAGCTGTTTTTT.

This clonotype was found a few times. This chain links TRBV29-1 with TRBJ1-1; D is uncertain. Germline V gives CDR1 SQVTM, CDR2 ANQGSEA. V was clipped by 2 bases and J by 2 bases, with 9 bases between them. The CDR3 is 13 amino acids. CDR3 sequence reads: CSVEIPSNTEAFF. Here the CDR3 DNA reads TGCAGCGTTGAAATCCCCAGTAACACTGAAGCTTTCTTT. Looking up the rest from reference TRBV29-1 and TRBJ1-1 gives the full variable domain: SAVISQKPSRDICQRGTSLTIQCQVDSQVTMMFWYRQQPGQSLTLIATANQGSEATYESGFVIDKFPISRPNLTFSTLTVSNMSPEDSSIYLCSVEIPSNTEAFFGQGTRLTVV.

J is TRBJ2-3 and V is TRBV7-3, with TRBD2 matching 10 bases. The CDR3 contains 16 residues. In germline, CDR1 is SGHTA, CDR2 FQGTGA. V was pared by 2 bases and J by 6 bases, with 8 bases of the junction left unmatched. CDR3: CASSLVPSGRLDTQYF. The DNA of the CDR3 is TGTGCCAGCAGCTTAGTGCCTAGCGGGAGATTGGATACGCAGTATTTT.

The sample holds many counts of this clonotype. The chain is built from TRBV12-3 or TRBV12-4 and TRBJ1-1; 7 bases line up with TRBD1. The J segment lost 1 base and the V segment lost 5 bases, leaving 7 bases of the junction unmatched. The CDR3 covers 15 residues. CDR3 sequence reads: CASSHTDRKNTEAFF. As DNA, the CDR3 is TGTGCCAGCAGTCACACGGACAGGAAGAACACTGAAGCTTTCTTT.

Turning to this clonotype: A much larger clone lies one base from this, so it may be a read error. This chain connects TRBV5-1 to TRBJ1-6; the match to TRBD1 covers 7 bases. Trimming cost V 4 bases and J 4 bases; bases outside gene matches: 5. This CDR3 is built from 15 residues. Germline-derived CDR1 and CDR2 are SGHRS and YFSETQ. The CDR3 DNA sequence: TGCGCCAGCAGCCGGGACAGCCAATATAATTCACCCCTCCACTTT. Translated, it gives CASSRDSQYNSPLHF.

There are many counts of this clonotype. This chain uses TRBV28 with TRBJ2-3; D may be TRBD2 (7 bases). V was clipped by 6 bases and J by 0 bases, with 13 bases between them. The CDR3 is 15 residues long. The V gene's germline CDR1 is MDHEN and CDR2 SYDVKM. CDR3 sequence reads: CASRGGGGSTDTQYF. CDR3 bases: TGTGCCAGCAGGGGGGGAGGGGGAAGCACAGATACGCAGTATTTT.

This clonotype occurred a few times. The rearrangement uses TRBV12-3 or TRBV12-4 and TRBJ1-6; 9 nucleotides agree with TRBD1. The CDR3 consists of 16 residues. The ends lost 6 bases at V and 11 bases at J; junction bases unmatched: 14. CDR3 sequence: CASRPQGAQRGAPLHF. In DNA, the CDR3 is TGTGCCAGCAGACCACAGGGGGCGCAAAGGGGGGCACCCCTCCACTTT.

A few counts support this clonotype. V gene TRBV6-1 combines with J gene TRBJ2-2; D gene uncertain. Germline CDR1 MNHNS, CDR2 SASEGT. This CDR3 contains 15 residues. The germline V and J ends were trimmed by 2 bases and 2 bases, with 9 bases remaining between them. DNA of the CDR3: TGTGCCAGCAGTGAATATGGCAGTAACACCGGGGAGCTGTTTTTT. Amino acid sequence: CASSEYGSNTGELFF.

This clonotype was picked up a small number of times. The genes are TRBV3-1 and TRBJ1-5; D remains ambiguous. Germline V gives CDR1 LGHDT, CDR2 YNNKEL (reference sequence). The CDR3 length is 15 residues. Trimming took 0 bases from V and 6 from J, leaving 12 bases between them. The CDR3 coding sequence is TGTGCCAGCAGCCAAGATCTCGGTACGGGTCAGCCCCAGCATTTT. Its protein is CASSQDLGTGQPQHF. Filled out from reference TRBV3-1 and TRBJ1-5, the complete variable domain reads DTAVSQTPKYLVTQMGNDKSIKCEQNLGHDTMYWYKQDSKKFLKIMFSYNNKELIINETVPNRFSPKSPDKAHLNLHINSLELGDSAVYFCASSQDLGTGQPQHFGDGTRLSIL.

This clonotype appeared a few times. This chain joins TRBV27 and TRBJ2-7, with D maybe TRBD2 (5 bases). Germline-derived CDR1 and CDR2 are MNHEY and SMNVEV (reference sequence). The CDR3 runs to 15 residues. Trimming left V 3 bases short and J 3 bases short, with 15 bases between. In nucleotides, the CDR3 is TGTGCCAGCAGTTTTGGAGGCTATGGAGGCTACGAGCAGTACTTC. This translates into CASSFGGYGGYEQYF.

This sequence joins TRBV28 and TRBJ1-2; 7 bases match TRBD1. CDR1 is MDHEN and CDR2 is SYDVKM in the germline V gene. After removal of 6 bases from V and 7 bases from J, the junction contained 11 bases not matched to a gene. The length of the CDR3 is 14 residues. CDR3 protein: CASREGQGVSGYTF. The CDR3 DNA reads as TGTGCCAGCAGGGAGGGGCAGGGGGTGAGTGGCTACACCTTC.

This clonotype was counted a few times. The CDR3 is CASSLIADQETQYF. Written as DNA, the CDR3 is TGCGCCAGCAGCTTGATCGCAGACCAAGAGACCCAGTACTTC. V gene TRBV5-1 combines with J gene TRBJ2-5, with D unresolved. Germline assignment: CDR1 SGHRS and CDR2 YFSETQ. V was pared by 1 base and J by 0 bases, with 7 bases between. This CDR3 is 14 amino acids long.

At least ten counts were recorded for this clonotype. The chain combines TRBV20-1 with TRBJ2-5, with D maybe TRBD2 (5 bases). V lost 0 bases and J lost 1, with 12 bases in between. CDR1 is DFQATT and CDR2 is SNEGSKA in the germline V gene (reference sequence). There are 15 residues in the CDR3. The CDR3 sequence: CSARDSSRGQETQYF. The CDR3, as DNA: TGCAGTGCTAGAGATTCGTCCCGGGGCCAAGAGACCCAGTACTTC.

CDR3 in amino acids: CASRQGTGNTIYF. DNA for the CDR3: TGTGCCAGCAGGCAGGGAACTGGAAACACCATATATTTT. The chain combines TRBV7-8 with TRBJ1-3; D may be TRBD1 (5 bases). The germline V gene has CDR1 SGHVS and CDR2 FQNEAQ. CDR3 length equals 13 residues. The V end lost 6 bases, the J end lost 2 bases, and 8 bases lay between the germline ends.

The chain is built from TRBV28 and TRBJ2-3, with D perhaps given as TRBD1 or TRBD2 (6 bases each). This CDR3 is 15 amino acids long. V shed 5 bases and J shed 2 bases, with 14 bases lying between them. The germline V gene has CDR1 MDHEN and CDR2 SYDVKM. Here the CDR3 reads CASSTEGEDTDTQYF. The CDR3 DNA follows: TGTGCCAGCAGTACGGAGGGGGAGGACACAGATACGCAGTATTTT.

This clonotype showed up just a few times. This chain links TRBV29-1 with TRBJ1-1; D perhaps matches TRBD1 (5 bases). Germline CDR1 SQVTM, CDR2 ANQGSEA. The germline V and J ends were trimmed by 7 bases and 6 bases, with 9 bases remaining between them. CDR3 size: 10 residues. CDR3 sequence reads: CSAGGAEAFF. The CDR3 bases are TGCAGCGCTGGAGGGGCTGAAGCTTTCTTT.

This clonotype was seen many times. The chain is built from TRBV6-1 and TRBJ1-5; D is unresolved. The CDR3 covers 14 residues. Germline CDR1 MNHNS, CDR2 SASEGT. Trimming stripped 5 bases from V and 6 bases from J, with 14 bases between. CDR3 DNA sequence: TGTGCCAGCAGTATGGTCGGTGTCGCTCAGCCCCAGCATTTT. This translates into CASSMVGVAQPQHF.

This clonotype was observed a few times. The chain links TRBV18 to TRBJ1-1; no firm D call. Germline V CDR1 and CDR2: KGHSH, LQKENI. V lost 0 bases to trimming and J lost 0 bases, with 8 bases between them. The CDR3 has 15 amino acids. This chain's CDR3 is CASSPPGGMNTEAFF. The DNA of the CDR3 is TGTGCCAGCTCACCACCAGGAGGGATGAACACTGAAGCTTTCTTT.

This clonotype has only a few counts. The chain joins TRBV18 to TRBJ2-1; 7 nucleotides align to TRBD1. This CDR3 is 16 amino acids long. Germline V CDR1 and CDR2: KGHSH, LQKENI. V lost 3 bases and J lost 8; bases outside the gene matches: 13. The CDR3 bases are TGTGCCAGCTCACCCCCGAGGGGGCGTCCTTTCGATGAGCAGTTCTTC. This encodes CASSPPRGRPFDEQFF.

This clonotype was observed at least ten times. The genes are TRBV5-1 and TRBJ2-2, with 7 bases fitting TRBD1. Per the germline V gene, CDR1 is SGHRS and CDR2 is YFSETQ. Trimming at V came to 4 bases and at J to 11 bases, leaving 8 bases not matched to a gene. The CDR3 consists of 13 residues. CDR3 sequence (DNA): TGCGCCAGCAGCCGGACAGGAGAGGGTGAGCTGTTTTTT. It codes for CASSRTGEGELFF.

This clonotype was detected many times. V and J are TRBV12-3 or TRBV12-4 and TRBJ2-1; D unclear. The CDR3 sequence is 15 residues long. With 3 bases removed from V and 7 bases from J, the gap between germline ends came to 16 bases. The CDR3 spells CASSFELVNGNEQFF. Written as DNA, the CDR3 is TGTGCCAGCAGTTTCGAGCTAGTAAATGGGAATGAGCAGTTCTTC.

In this sample, this clonotype turned up a few times. V usage is TRBV30 and J usage is TRBJ1-1; D remains unclear. Germline CDR1 and CDR2: GTSNPN and SVGIG (reference sequence). With 0 bases removed from V and 0 bases from J, the gap between germline ends came to 8 bases. CDR3 length: 14 residues. The CDR3 nucleotides are TGTGCCTGGAGTGTATATGCTATGAACACTGAAGCTTTCTTT. Translation gives CAWSVYAMNTEAFF.

DNA of the CDR3: TGTGCCAGTCAGGGGGCATCTAATAAGGCCGGGGAGCTGTTTTTT. This sequence encodes CASQGASNKAGELFF. The chain joins TRBV2 to TRBJ2-2, with 8 bases that match TRBD1. V was pared by 9 bases and J by 6 bases, with 12 bases of the junction left unmatched. The CDR3 has 15 residues. The germline gives CDR1 SNHLY, CDR2 FYNNEI.

The genes are TRBV9 and TRBJ1-1, with D maybe TRBD1 (5 bases). Trimming removed 3 bases at V and 6 bases at J, with 21 bases between. Per germline, CDR1 SGDLS and CDR2 YYNGEE. This CDR3 spans 16 amino acids. CDR3 DNA sequence: TGTGCCAGCAGCGGAAACAGGTTAAGGTCAACGTCTGAAGCTTTCTTT. This translates into CASSGNRLRSTSEAFF.

At least ten counts were recorded for this clonotype. The chain uses TRBV6-2 or TRBV6-3 and TRBJ2-7, with 8 positions matching TRBD2. The CDR3 has 17 amino acids. Germline V lookup: CDR1 MNHEY, CDR2 SVGEGT. J lost 1 base, V lost 0 bases, and 8 bases had no gene match. The CDR3 coding sequence is TGTGCCAGCAGTTACTCGATGGTACTAGCGGAGTCCTACGAGCAGTACTTC. Its translation: CASSYSMVLAESYEQYF.

The chain couples TRBV11-2 to TRBJ2-1; 10 bases agree with TRBD2. V shed 2 bases, J shed 12 bases, and the junction held 4 bases outside the gene matches. The CDR3 has 13 residues. From germline, CDR1 is SGHAT and CDR2 FQNNGV. The CDR3 region has the DNA TGTGCCAGCAGCTTAAAGGCTAGCGGGAGGCAGTTCTTC. Residues: CASSLKASGRQFF.

The V gene is TRBV11-2, the J gene TRBJ2-7; 7 nucleotides line up with TRBD1. This CDR3 has 15 residues. The V gene's germline CDR1 is SGHAT and CDR2 FQNNGV. J was trimmed by 4 bases and V by 5 bases; bases with no gene match: 11. For the CDR3, the DNA is TGTGCCAGCAGCCCCCGGGACAGATCTATATACGAGCAGTACTTC. Amino acid sequence: CASSPRDRSIYEQYF.